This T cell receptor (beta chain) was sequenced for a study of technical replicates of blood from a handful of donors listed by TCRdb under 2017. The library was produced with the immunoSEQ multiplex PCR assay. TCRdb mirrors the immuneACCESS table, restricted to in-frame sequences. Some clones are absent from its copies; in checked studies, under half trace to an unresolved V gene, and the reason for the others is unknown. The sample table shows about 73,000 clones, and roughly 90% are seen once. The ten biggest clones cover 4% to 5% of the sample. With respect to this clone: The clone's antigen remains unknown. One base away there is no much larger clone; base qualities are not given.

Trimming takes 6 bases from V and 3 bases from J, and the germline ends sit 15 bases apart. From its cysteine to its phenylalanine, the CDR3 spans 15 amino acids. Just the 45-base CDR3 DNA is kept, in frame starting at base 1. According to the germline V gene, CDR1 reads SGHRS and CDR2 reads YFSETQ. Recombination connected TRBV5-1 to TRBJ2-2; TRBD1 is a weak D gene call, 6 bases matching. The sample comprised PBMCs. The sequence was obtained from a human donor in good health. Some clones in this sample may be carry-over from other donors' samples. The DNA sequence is TGCGCCAGCACTACAGGGCCTCCGGACACCGGGGAGCTGTTTTTT. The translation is CASTTGPPDTGELFF.